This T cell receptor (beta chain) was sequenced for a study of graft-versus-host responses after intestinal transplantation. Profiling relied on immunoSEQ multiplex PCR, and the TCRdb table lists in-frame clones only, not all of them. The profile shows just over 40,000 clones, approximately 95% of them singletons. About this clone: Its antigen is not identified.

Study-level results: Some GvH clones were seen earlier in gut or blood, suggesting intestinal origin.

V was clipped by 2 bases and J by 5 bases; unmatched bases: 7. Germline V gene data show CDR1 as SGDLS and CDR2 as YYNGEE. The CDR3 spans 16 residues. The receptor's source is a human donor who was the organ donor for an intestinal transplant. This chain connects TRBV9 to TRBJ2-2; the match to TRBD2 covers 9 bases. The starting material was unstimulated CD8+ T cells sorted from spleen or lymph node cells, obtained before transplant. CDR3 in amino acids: CASSVSAGGRTGELFF. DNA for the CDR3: TGTGCCAGCAGCGTTTCCGCGGGGGGGAGGACCGGGGAGCTGTTTTTT.